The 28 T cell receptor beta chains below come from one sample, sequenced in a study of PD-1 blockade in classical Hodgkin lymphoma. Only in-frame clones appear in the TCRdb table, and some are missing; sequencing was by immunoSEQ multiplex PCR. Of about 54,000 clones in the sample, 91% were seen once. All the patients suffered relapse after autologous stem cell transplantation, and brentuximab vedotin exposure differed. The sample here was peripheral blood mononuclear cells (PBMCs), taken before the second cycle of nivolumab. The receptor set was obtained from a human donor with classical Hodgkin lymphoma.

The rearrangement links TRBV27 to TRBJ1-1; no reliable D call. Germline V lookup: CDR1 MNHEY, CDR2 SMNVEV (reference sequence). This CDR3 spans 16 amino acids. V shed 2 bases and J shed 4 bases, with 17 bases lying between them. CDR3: CASSLGSIGLGTEAFF. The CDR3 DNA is TGTGCCAGCAGTTTAGGGAGTATAGGGTTGGGCACTGAAGCTTTCTTT.

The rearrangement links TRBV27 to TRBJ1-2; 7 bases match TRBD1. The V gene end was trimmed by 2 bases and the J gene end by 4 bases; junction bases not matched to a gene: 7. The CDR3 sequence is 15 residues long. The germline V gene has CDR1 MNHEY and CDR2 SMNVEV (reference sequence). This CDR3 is CASSLRQGELYGYTF. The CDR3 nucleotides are TGTGCCAGCAGTTTAAGGCAGGGGGAGCTCTATGGCTACACCTTC.

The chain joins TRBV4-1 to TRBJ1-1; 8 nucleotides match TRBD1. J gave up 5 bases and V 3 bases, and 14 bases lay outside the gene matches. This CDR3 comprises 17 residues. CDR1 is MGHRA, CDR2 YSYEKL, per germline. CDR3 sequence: CASSHHKGQGAGTEAFF. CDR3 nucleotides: TGCGCCAGCAGCCACCATAAGGGCCAGGGGGCCGGGACTGAAGCTTTCTTT.

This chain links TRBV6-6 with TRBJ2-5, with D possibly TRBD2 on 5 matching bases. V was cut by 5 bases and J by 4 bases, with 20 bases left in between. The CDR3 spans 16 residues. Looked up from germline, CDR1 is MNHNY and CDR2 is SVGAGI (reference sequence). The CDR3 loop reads CASSKDSVAIGETQYF. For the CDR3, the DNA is TGTGCCAGCAGTAAGGATAGCGTTGCTATAGGAGAGACCCAGTACTTC.

Written as DNA, the CDR3 is TGTGCCAGCAGTCCCGGGGGCGGCGGGTTTCGCACAGATACGCAGTATTTT. Protein: CASSPGGGGFRTDTQYF. V gene TRBV28 combines with J gene TRBJ2-3, with D tentatively TRBD1 or TRBD2 (6 bases each). V lost 5 bases and J lost 1, with 19 bases in between. The germline gives CDR1 MDHEN, CDR2 SYDVKM. This CDR3 comprises 17 residues.

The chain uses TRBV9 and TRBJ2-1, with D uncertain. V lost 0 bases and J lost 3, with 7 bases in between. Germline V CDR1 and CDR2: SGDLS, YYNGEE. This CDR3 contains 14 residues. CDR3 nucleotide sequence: TGTGCCAGCAGCGTAGGAGACCACTACAATGAGCAGTTCTTC. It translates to CASSVGDHYNEQFF.

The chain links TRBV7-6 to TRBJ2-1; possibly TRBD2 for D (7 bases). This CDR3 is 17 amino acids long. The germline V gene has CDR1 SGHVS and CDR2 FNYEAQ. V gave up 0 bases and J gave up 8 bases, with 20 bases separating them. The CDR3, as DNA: TGTGCCAGCAGCTTAGCGTGGGTGGGAGGGGGTCCTGATGAGCAGTTCTTC. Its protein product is CASSLAWVGGGPDEQFF.

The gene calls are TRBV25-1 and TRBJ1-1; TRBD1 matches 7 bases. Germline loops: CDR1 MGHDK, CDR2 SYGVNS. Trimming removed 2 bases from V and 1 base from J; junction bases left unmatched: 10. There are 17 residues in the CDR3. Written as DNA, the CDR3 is TGTGCCAGCAGTGAAAACCCCTCGGACAGGCCGAACACTGAAGCTTTCTTT. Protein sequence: CASSENPSDRPNTEAFF.

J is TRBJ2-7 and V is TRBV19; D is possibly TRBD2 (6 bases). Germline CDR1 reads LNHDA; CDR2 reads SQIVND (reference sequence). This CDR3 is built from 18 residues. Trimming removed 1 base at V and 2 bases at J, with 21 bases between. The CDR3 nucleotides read TGTGCCAGTAGTATAGGACTAGAACCGATCCGTGGTCCCTACGAGCAGTACTTC. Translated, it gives CASSIGLEPIRGPYEQYF.

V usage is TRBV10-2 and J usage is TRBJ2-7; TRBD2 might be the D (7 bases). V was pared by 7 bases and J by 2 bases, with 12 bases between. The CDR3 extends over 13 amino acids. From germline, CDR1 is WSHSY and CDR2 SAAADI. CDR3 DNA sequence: TGCGCCAGCAATAGGGGGGGCCCCTACGAGCAGTACTTC. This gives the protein CASNRGGPYEQYF.

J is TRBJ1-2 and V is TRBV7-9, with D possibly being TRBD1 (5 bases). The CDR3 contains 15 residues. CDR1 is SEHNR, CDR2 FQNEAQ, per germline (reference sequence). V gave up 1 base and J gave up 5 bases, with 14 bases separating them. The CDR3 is CASSLGGTDVYGYTF. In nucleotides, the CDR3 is TGTGCCAGCAGCTTAGGGGGGACCGATGTGTATGGCTACACCTTC.

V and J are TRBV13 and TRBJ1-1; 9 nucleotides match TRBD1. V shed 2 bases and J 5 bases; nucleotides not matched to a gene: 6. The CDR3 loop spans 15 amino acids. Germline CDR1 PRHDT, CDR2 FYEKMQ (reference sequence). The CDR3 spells CASSLFGTGRTEAFF. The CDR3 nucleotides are TGTGCCAGCAGCTTATTCGGGACAGGGAGAACTGAAGCTTTCTTT.

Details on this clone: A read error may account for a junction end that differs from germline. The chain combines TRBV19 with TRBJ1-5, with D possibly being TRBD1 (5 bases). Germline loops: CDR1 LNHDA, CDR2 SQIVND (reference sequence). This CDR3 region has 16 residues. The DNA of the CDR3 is TGTGCCAGTAGAATAGTAGGGGATCTCAGCAATCAGCCCCAGCATTTT. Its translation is CASRIVGDLSNQPQHF. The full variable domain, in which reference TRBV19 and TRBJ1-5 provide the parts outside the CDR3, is DGGITQSPKYLFRKEGQNVTLSCEQNLNHDAMYWYRQDPGQGLRLIYYSQIVNDFQKGDIAEGYSVSREKKESFPLTVTSAQKNPTAFYLCASRIVGDLSNQPQHFGDGTRLSIL.

CDR3 DNA: TGTGCCAGCAGCTTAGCGAAAACAGGGCACTCCTACGAGCAGTACTTC. Protein product: CASSLAKTGHSYEQYF. The V and J genes are TRBV13 and TRBJ2-7; TRBD1 is a possible D gene (6 bases). The V gene lost 1 base and the J gene lost 0 bases, with 13 bases spanning the gap. The CDR3 consists of 16 residues. Germline values: CDR1 PRHDT, CDR2 FYEKMQ (reference sequence).

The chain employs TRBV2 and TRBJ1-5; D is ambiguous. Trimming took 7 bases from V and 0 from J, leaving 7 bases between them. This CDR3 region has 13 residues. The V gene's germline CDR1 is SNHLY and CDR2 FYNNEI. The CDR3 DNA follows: TGTGCCAGCACCGGGAATAGCAATCAGCCCCAGCATTTT. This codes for CASTGNSNQPQHF.

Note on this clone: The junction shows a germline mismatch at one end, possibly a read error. Here the CDR3 reads CASSLSWDSYGYTF. CDR3 sequence (DNA): TGTGCCAGCAGCTTATCTTGGGACAGCTATGGCTACACCTTC. V is TRBV27 and J is TRBJ1-2; 7 bases map to TRBD1. CDR1 is MNHEY, CDR2 SMNVEV, per germline (reference sequence). The CDR3 runs to 14 residues.

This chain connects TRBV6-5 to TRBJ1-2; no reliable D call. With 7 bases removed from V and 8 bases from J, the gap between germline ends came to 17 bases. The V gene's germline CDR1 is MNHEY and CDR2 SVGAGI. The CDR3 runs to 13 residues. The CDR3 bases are TGTGCCAGCACTCCCGTGTTCCCTTTCGGCTACACCTTC. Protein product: CASTPVFPFGYTF.

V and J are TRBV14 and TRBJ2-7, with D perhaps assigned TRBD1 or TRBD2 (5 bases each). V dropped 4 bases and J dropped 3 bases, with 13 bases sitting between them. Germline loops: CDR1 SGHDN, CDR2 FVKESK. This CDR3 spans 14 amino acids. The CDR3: CASSPRDRHYEQYF. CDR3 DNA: TGTGCCAGCAGCCCCCGGGACCGACACTACGAGCAGTACTTC.

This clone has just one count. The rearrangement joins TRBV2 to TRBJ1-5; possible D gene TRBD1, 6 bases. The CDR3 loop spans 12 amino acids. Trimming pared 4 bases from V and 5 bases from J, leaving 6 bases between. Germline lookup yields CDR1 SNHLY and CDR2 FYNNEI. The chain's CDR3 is CASSAGDQPQHF. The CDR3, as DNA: TGTGCCAGCAGTGCAGGGGATCAGCCCCAGCATTTT.

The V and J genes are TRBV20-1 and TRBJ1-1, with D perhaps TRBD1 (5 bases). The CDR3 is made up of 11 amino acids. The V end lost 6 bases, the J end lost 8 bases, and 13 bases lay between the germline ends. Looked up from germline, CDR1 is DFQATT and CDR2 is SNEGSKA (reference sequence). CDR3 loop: CSATPGGEAFF. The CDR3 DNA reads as TGCAGTGCCACCCCCGGGGGAGAAGCTTTCTTT.

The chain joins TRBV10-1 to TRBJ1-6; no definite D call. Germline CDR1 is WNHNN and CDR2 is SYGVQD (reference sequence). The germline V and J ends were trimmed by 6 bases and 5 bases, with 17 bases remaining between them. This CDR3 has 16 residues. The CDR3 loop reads CASSVRTEVHNSPLHF. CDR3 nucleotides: TGCGCCAGCAGCGTGAGGACCGAGGTTCATAATTCACCCCTCCACTTT.

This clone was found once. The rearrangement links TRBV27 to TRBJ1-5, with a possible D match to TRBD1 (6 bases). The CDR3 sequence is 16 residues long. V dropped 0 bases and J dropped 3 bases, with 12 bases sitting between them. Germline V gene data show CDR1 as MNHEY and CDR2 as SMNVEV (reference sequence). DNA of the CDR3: TGTGCCAGCAGTTTATCGCCCTCAGGGGTCAATCAGCCCCAGCATTTT. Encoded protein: CASSLSPSGVNQPQHF.

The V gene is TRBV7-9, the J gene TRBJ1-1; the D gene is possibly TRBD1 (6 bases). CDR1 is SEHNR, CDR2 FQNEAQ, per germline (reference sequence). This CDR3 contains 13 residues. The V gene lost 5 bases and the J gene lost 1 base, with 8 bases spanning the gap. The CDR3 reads CASSARGNTEAFF. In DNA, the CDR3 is TGTGCCAGCAGCGCCAGGGGGAACACTGAAGCTTTCTTT.

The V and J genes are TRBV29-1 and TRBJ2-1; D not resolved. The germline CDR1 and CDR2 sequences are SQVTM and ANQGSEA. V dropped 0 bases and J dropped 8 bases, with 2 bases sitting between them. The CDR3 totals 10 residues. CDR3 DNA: TGCAGCGTTGAAGAGGATGAGCAGTTCTTC. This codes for CSVEEDEQFF.

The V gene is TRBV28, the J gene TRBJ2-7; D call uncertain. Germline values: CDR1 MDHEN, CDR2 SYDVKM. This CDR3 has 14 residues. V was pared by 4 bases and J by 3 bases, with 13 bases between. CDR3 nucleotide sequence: TGTGCCAGCAGTTCTCTAGGGCTGGTCTACGAGCAGTACTTC. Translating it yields CASSSLGLVYEQYF. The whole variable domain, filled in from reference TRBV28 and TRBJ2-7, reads DVKVTQSSRYLVKRTGEKVFLECVQDMDHENMFWYRQDPGLGLRLIYFSYDVKMKEKGDIPEGYSVSREKKERFSLILESASTNQTSMYLCASSSLGLVYEQYFGPGTRLTVT.

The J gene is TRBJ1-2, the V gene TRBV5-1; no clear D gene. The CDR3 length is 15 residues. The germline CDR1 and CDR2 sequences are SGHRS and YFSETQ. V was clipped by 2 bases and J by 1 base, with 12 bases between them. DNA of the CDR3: TGCGCCAGCAGCTTCGCTGGCTTCGGTAACTATGGCTACACCTTC. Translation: CASSFAGFGNYGYTF.

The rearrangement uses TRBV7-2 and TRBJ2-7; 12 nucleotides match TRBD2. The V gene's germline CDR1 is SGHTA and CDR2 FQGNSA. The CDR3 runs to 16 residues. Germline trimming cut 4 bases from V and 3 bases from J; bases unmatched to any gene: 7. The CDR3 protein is CASSSRTSGKFYEQYF. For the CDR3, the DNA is TGTGCCAGCAGCTCGCGGACTAGCGGGAAATTCTACGAGCAGTACTTC.

The CDR3, as DNA: TGTGCCAGCTCACCACAGGACAGGGTTTTCACTGAAGCTTTCTTT. Amino acid sequence: CASSPQDRVFTEAFF. The chain has TRBV18 and TRBJ1-1, with TRBD1 matching over 8 bases. Trimming cost V 1 base and J 4 bases; bases outside gene matches: 5. This CDR3 region has 15 residues. Germline-derived CDR1 and CDR2 are KGHSH and LQKENI.